The 9 T cell receptor beta chains given below trace back to one sample, sequenced in a study of CD8 T cells in Susac syndrome (dated by TCRdb to between 2018 and 2020). Library preparation used the immunoSEQ multiplex PCR assay. RNA was extracted using the RNeasy kit, and roughly 0.5 to 1 microgram was reverse transcribed with random hexamers. TCRdb ran its own pipeline on the public reads, namely fastp trimming at Q25 and MiXCR clone calling, and kept in-frame beta chains. Every entry covers one CDR3 protein and lists the most common genes and DNA from its rows. The sample contains some 450,000 distinct CDR3 sequences, more than 80% of them found a single time. The ten largest account for more than 0.09% of the sample. The material sequenced was CD8+ T cells from PBMCs. The receptors derive from a human donor with multiple sclerosis.

The chain employs TRBV5-1 and TRBJ1-5, with a tentative D call TRBD1 (6 bases). Germline V gene data show CDR1 as SGHRS and CDR2 as YFSETQ. CDR3 length: 15 residues. Trimming removed 4 bases at V and 5 bases at J, with 16 bases between. The CDR3 region has the DNA TGCGCCAGCAGCCCAACCACAGGGTATCATCAGCCCCAGCATTTT. Translation: CASSPTTGYHQPQHF.

The V gene is TRBV11-2, the J gene TRBJ2-1, with unresolved D. The CDR3 spans 15 residues. V lost 3 bases, J lost 6 bases, and 15 bases lay in between. Germline loops: CDR1 SGHAT, CDR2 FQNNGV. This CDR3 reads CASSFWKKDGNEQFF. The DNA for the CDR3 is TGTGCCAGCAGCTTCTGGAAGAAAGACGGCAATGAGCAGTTCTTC. The whole variable domain, remainder taken from reference TRBV11-2 and TRBJ2-1, is EAGVAQSPRYKIIEKRQSVAFWCNPISGHATLYWYQQILGQGPKLLIQFQNNGVVDDSQLPKDRFSAERLKGVDSTLKIQPAKLEDSAVYLCASSFWKKDGNEQFFGPGTRLTVL.

This sequence joins TRBV29-1 and TRBJ2-4; tentatively, D is TRBD1 or TRBD2 (7 bases each). CDR1 and CDR2 from the germline V gene are SQVTM and ANQGSEA. V was pared by 6 bases and J by 3 bases, with 21 bases between. The CDR3 totals 16 residues. The CDR3 coding sequence is TGCAGCGTCAAATCCGACAGGGAGCGGGACAAAAACATTCAGTACTTC. It specifies CSVKSDRERDKNIQYF.

This chain joins TRBV10-2 and TRBJ2-7, with a tentative D call TRBD1 (5 bases). Germline V gene sequence: CDR1 WSHSY, CDR2 SAAADI. The CDR3 totals 13 residues. V shed 6 bases and J shed 3 bases, with 12 bases lying between them. Here the CDR3 DNA reads TGCGCCAGCAGCTTGAAGGGGCTCTACGAGCAGTACTTC. Its protein is CASSLKGLYEQYF.

The chain recombines TRBV10-3 with TRBJ2-1; D may be TRBD1 or TRBD2 (5 bases each). The CDR3 spans 15 residues. Deletions cut 10 bases from V and 9 bases from J, with 25 bases between. The germline gives CDR1 ENHRY, CDR2 SYGVKD. The CDR3 is CATQFTQGGGGEQFF. Written as DNA, the CDR3 is TGTGCCACCCAATTCACGCAAGGTGGGGGTGGTGAGCAGTTCTTC.

This clonotype was seen a single time. This chain uses TRBV7-9 with TRBJ2-7; D uncertain. Germline-derived CDR1 and CDR2 are SEHNR and FQNEAQ (reference sequence). The CDR3 runs to 12 residues. V was trimmed by 6 bases and J by 9 bases, leaving 15 bases between them. The CDR3 region is CASSSGIPGQYF. The CDR3 DNA reads TGTGCCAGCAGTTCTGGAATACCGGGGCAGTACTTC.

The rearrangement joins TRBV4-1 to TRBJ1-1, with 10 bases matching TRBD1. This CDR3 contains 18 residues. Germline trimming cut 3 bases from V and 5 bases from J; bases unmatched to any gene: 15. Germline V gene data show CDR1 as MGHRA and CDR2 as YSYEKL. The CDR3 DNA is TGCGCCAGCAGCCAGAGTGTCCCGGGACAGGGGACTTGGACTGAAGCTTTCTTT. It yields the protein CASSQSVPGQGTWTEAFF.

This chain joins TRBV15 and TRBJ2-7; TRBD2 might be the D (6 bases). Germline CDR1 is LNHNV and CDR2 is YYDKDF (reference sequence). This CDR3 spans 13 amino acids. The V and J ends lost 3 bases and 5 bases respectively, with 11 bases between them. CDR3 DNA sequence: TGTGCCACCAGCAGGGGAGAGCGGGACGAGCAGTACTTC. Translating gives CATSRGERDEQYF. Using reference TRBV15 and TRBJ2-7 for the parts outside the CDR3, the full variable domain is DAMVIQNPRYQVTQFGKPVTLSCSQTLNHNVMYWYQQKSSQAPKLLFHYYDKDFNNEADTPDNFQSRRPNTSFCFLDIRSPGLGDTAMYLCATSRGERDEQYFGPGTRLTVT.

The rearrangement joins TRBV12-3 or TRBV12-4 to TRBJ2-1, with 7 bases that match TRBD2. This CDR3 has 19 amino acids. V trimming: 7 bases; J trimming: 0 bases; junction bases outside the gene matches: 18. The CDR3 loop reads CASTWGGLWGWTSYNEQFF. DNA for the CDR3: TGTGCCAGCACCTGGGGGGGTCTATGGGGGTGGACCTCCTACAATGAGCAGTTCTTC.